Shown below are 30 T cell receptor beta chains from a single sample sequenced in a study of shared clonotypes between healthy human individuals (dated by TCRdb to about 2020). Receptor amplification or capture employed the immunoSEQ multiplex PCR assay. In TCRdb, the immuneACCESS table is reduced to in-frame sequences with V and J assigned. These tables do not hold every clone; where another copy was compared, an unresolved V gene accounts for under half, and the others remain unexplained. The sample has millions of clones on record, about 95% of them singletons. The ten largest clones take up 1% to 1.3% of the sample. For the CD8 naive samples, CD45RO-negative cells were positively selected for CCR7, yielding a CD45RA+CCR7+ population from which TemRA cells were excluded. Sequenced input: naive CD8+ T cells sorted from blood. The sample's cell subset or site label is to be understood as: CD45RA+CCR7+. These receptors originate from a man between 18 and 29 years old in good health.

The chain joins TRBV4-2 to TRBJ1-1; 8 bases are shared with TRBD1. Trimming at V came to 2 bases and at J to 3 bases, leaving 5 bases not matched to a gene. CDR1 is LGHNA and CDR2 is YNFKEQ in the germline V gene. This CDR3 spans 15 amino acids. CDR3 bases: TGTGCCAGCAGCCAATCGACAGGGGAAGACACTGAAGCTTTCTTT. This encodes CASSQSTGEDTEAFF.

The chain joins TRBV5-8 to TRBJ2-7; possible D gene TRBD1, 5 bases. V was shortened by 1 base and J by 5 bases, with 13 bases between the two germline ends. The CDR3 contains 14 residues. The germline V gene encodes CDR1 SGHTS and CDR2 YDEGEE. The CDR3 spells CASSLLGFRDEQYF. Written as DNA, the CDR3 is TGTGCCAGCAGCTTGCTGGGGTTCAGGGACGAGCAGTACTTC.

The V and J genes are TRBV13 and TRBJ1-2; 8 bases agree with TRBD1. Germline V gene sequence: CDR1 PRHDT, CDR2 FYEKMQ (reference sequence). The CDR3 extends over 15 amino acids. Trimming at V came to 5 bases and at J to 2 bases, leaving 7 bases not matched to a gene. CDR3 residues: CASSLQGGSNYGYTF. For the CDR3, the DNA is TGTGCCAGCAGCCTACAGGGGGGTTCGAACTATGGCTACACCTTC.

The rearrangement uses TRBV27 and TRBJ1-1; D is ambiguous. V was shortened by 5 bases and J by 1 base, with 8 bases between the two germline ends. This CDR3 comprises 13 residues. CDR1 MNHEY and CDR2 SMNVEV come from the germline V gene (reference sequence). CDR3 amino acids: CASSDNTNTEAFF. The CDR3 DNA is TGTGCCAGCAGTGACAACACGAACACTGAAGCTTTCTTT.

The V call is TRBV6-5, the J call TRBJ1-2, with D tentatively TRBD1 (5 bases). Germline V gene data show CDR1 as MNHEY and CDR2 as SVGAGI. V was shortened by 0 bases and J by 6 bases, with 8 bases between the two germline ends. This CDR3 is built from 13 residues. Here the CDR3 reads CASSYSGANGYTF. The CDR3, as DNA: TGTGCCAGCAGTTACTCAGGGGCGAATGGCTACACCTTC.

The rearrangement links TRBV27 to TRBJ2-2, with unresolved D. With 4 bases removed from V and 2 bases from J, the gap between germline ends came to 8 bases. The CDR3 sequence is 14 residues long. Germline V gene data show CDR1 as MNHEY and CDR2 as SMNVEV (reference sequence). The CDR3 DNA follows: TGTGCCAGCAGTTGGGCCAGAAACACCGGGGAGCTGTTTTTT. Protein product: CASSWARNTGELFF.

The chain links TRBV30 to TRBJ2-1, with a weak D call TRBD2 (5 bases). CDR1 and CDR2 from the germline V gene are GTSNPN and SVGIG (reference sequence). The CDR3 is 14 residues long. Trimming pared 2 bases from V and 4 bases from J, leaving 12 bases between. The CDR3 nucleotides read TGTGCCTGGAGTTTAGGAGGTTCATACAATGAGCAGTTCTTC. It yields the protein CAWSLGGSYNEQFF.

V is TRBV27 and J is TRBJ2-3, with a tentative D call TRBD2 (5 bases). This CDR3 has 14 residues. Germline CDR1 MNHEY, CDR2 SMNVEV (reference sequence). Trimming stripped 5 bases from V and 4 bases from J, with 13 bases between. The chain's CDR3 is CASSPSPSPDTQYF. The CDR3 region has the DNA TGTGCCAGCAGTCCCTCTCCTAGCCCAGATACGCAGTATTTT.

In DNA form, the CDR3 reads TGCGCCAGCAGTGCCGACGGGAGCTCCTACAATGAGCAGTTCTTC. Protein product: CASSADGSSYNEQFF. The chain carries TRBV10-1 and TRBJ2-1; D might be TRBD2 (6 bases). The CDR3 runs 15 residues. V gave up 4 bases and J gave up 0 bases, with 10 bases separating them. Germline V lookup: CDR1 WNHNN, CDR2 SYGVQD (reference sequence).

This chain joins TRBV16 and TRBJ1-2; possibly TRBD1 for D (6 bases). Germline V CDR1 and CDR2: KGHSY, FQNENV. Trimming pared 5 bases from V and 2 bases from J, leaving 15 bases between. This CDR3 spans 15 amino acids. CDR3 nucleotides: TGTGCCAGCAGCTTAGACGCAGGGGAAAACTATGGCTACACCTTC. Its translation is CASSLDAGENYGYTF.

The V gene is TRBV5-5, the J gene TRBJ1-5; 8 bases are a match to TRBD1. V trimming: 3 bases; J trimming: 3 bases; junction bases outside the gene matches: 8. Per the germline V gene, CDR1 is SGHKS and CDR2 is YYEKEE (reference sequence). The CDR3 covers 16 residues. For the CDR3, the DNA is TGTGCCAGCAGCTCATCCGGGACAGGACCCAATCAGCCCCAGCATTTT. Its protein product is CASSSSGTGPNQPQHF. Variable domain in full (rest from reference TRBV5-5 and TRBJ1-5): DAGVTQSPTHLIKTRGQQVTLRCSPISGHKSVSWYQQVLGQGPQFIFQYYEKEERGRGNFPDRFSARQFPNYSSELNVNALLLGDSALYLCASSSSGTGPNQPQHFGDGTRLSIL.

About this clone: Other DNA sequences of this sample code for an identical CDR3. The genes are TRBV7-9 and TRBJ2-5; tentative D call: TRBD2 (5 bases). The CDR3 extends over 15 amino acids. Trimming took off 1 base at V and 1 base at J, with 10 bases between the two ends. Looked up from germline, CDR1 is SEHNR and CDR2 is FQNEAQ (reference sequence). The CDR3 DNA reads as TGTGCCAGCAGCTTAGTCGGGGTGGGCCAAGAGACCCAGTACTTC. Translating it yields CASSLVGVGQETQYF.

V gene TRBV9 combines with J gene TRBJ2-7, with TRBD1 matching over 10 bases. CDR1 is SGDLS, CDR2 YYNGEE, per germline. The CDR3 is 14 amino acids. V trimming: 2 bases; J trimming: 5 bases; junction bases outside the gene matches: 4. The CDR3 nucleotides are TGTGCCAGCAGCGTGGGACAGGGGATGAACGAGCAGTACTTC. This codes for CASSVGQGMNEQYF.

This chain connects TRBV4-1 to TRBJ1-2; 9 nucleotides line up with TRBD1. The CDR3 runs 15 residues. Germline V gene data show CDR1 as MGHRA and CDR2 as YSYEKL. J lost 2 bases, V lost 4 bases, and 5 bases had no gene match. CDR3 sequence: CASSLWDRDNYGYTF. CDR3 nucleotides: TGCGCCAGCAGCCTTTGGGACAGGGACAACTATGGCTACACCTTC.

This clone appeared a few times. Additional DNA sequences in this sample encode the identical CDR3. V and J are TRBV4-3 and TRBJ2-5; no clear D. The germline gives CDR1 LGHNA, CDR2 YSLEER. This CDR3 has 14 amino acids. Trimming removed 0 bases at V and 2 bases at J, with 7 bases between. CDR3 loop: CASSQEGGQETQYF. In DNA, the CDR3 is TGCGCCAGCAGCCAAGAGGGTGGGCAAGAGACCCAGTACTTC.

The chain couples TRBV6-1 to TRBJ1-2; maybe TRBD1 (5 bases). V was shortened by 8 bases and J by 6 bases, with 19 bases between the two germline ends. This CDR3 spans 14 amino acids. CDR1 MNHNS and CDR2 SASEGT come from the germline V gene. DNA of the CDR3: TGTGCCAGCCAAGATGGGGGGGATCGGAATGGCTACACCTTC. Protein product: CASQDGGDRNGYTF.

Points on this clone: Other DNA sequences of this sample code for an identical CDR3. The chain combines TRBV29-1 with TRBJ2-7; D unclear. V shed 0 bases and J shed 2 bases, with 5 bases lying between them. The CDR3 runs to 12 residues. Germline assignment: CDR1 SQVTM and CDR2 ANQGSEA. In nucleotides, the CDR3 is TGCAGCGTTGAAGATCCGCCCTACGAGCAGTACTTC. Its translation: CSVEDPPYEQYF.

CDR3 residues: CASSPGGQGAYEQYF. CDR3 DNA sequence: TGTGCCAGCAGCCCGGGGGGACAGGGGGCCTACGAGCAGTACTTC. The chain joins TRBV7-8 to TRBJ2-7, with 11 nucleotides matching TRBD1. Trimming removed 5 bases from V and 2 bases from J; junction bases left unmatched: 5. The CDR3 is 15 amino acids. Germline CDR1 is SGHVS and CDR2 is FQNEAQ.

V and J are TRBV13 and TRBJ1-6, with 12 bases identical to TRBD1. In germline, CDR1 is PRHDT, CDR2 FYEKMQ (reference sequence). V trimming: 5 bases; J trimming: 10 bases; junction bases outside the gene matches: 12. The CDR3 extends over 17 amino acids. The CDR3 DNA is TGTGCCAGCAGCCGATGGGGTGGGGGACAGGGGGCCTCACCCCTCCACTTT. Its translation: CASSRWGGGQGASPLHF.

J is TRBJ2-1 and V is TRBV11-2, with 7 bases matching TRBD2. The CDR3 loop spans 17 amino acids. V dropped 5 bases and J dropped 1; count of bases not matched to a gene: 11. Germline lookup yields CDR1 SGHAT and CDR2 FQNNGV. The CDR3 spells CASSPSGAYSSYNEQFF. The CDR3 nucleotides read TGTGCCAGCAGCCCCAGCGGGGCCTACAGTTCCTACAATGAGCAGTTCTTC.

The V gene is TRBV5-4, the J gene TRBJ1-2; the D is unclear. Germline assignment: CDR1 SGHNT and CDR2 YYREEE (reference sequence). CDR3 length: 13 amino acids. Trimming left V 0 bases short and J 4 bases short, with 7 bases between. CDR3: CASSLAKGYGYTF. CDR3 DNA: TGTGCCAGCAGCTTGGCAAAGGGCTATGGCTACACCTTC. Supplemented by reference TRBV5-4 and TRBJ1-2, the full variable domain reads ETGVTQSPTHLIKTRGQQVTLRCSSQSGHNTVSWYQQALGQGPQFIFQYYREEENGRGNFPPRFSGLQFPNYSSELNVNALELDDSALYLCASSLAKGYGYTFGSGTRLTVV.

A single count supports this clone. The chain carries TRBV4-3 and TRBJ2-1, with TRBD1 matching 7 bases. Germline trimming cut 0 bases from V and 4 bases from J; bases unmatched to any gene: 3. The germline gives CDR1 LGHNA, CDR2 YSLEER. The CDR3 consists of 15 residues. CDR3 in DNA: TGCGCCAGCAGCCAAGATGACAGGGTGTACAATGAGCAGTTCTTC. It is translated as CASSQDDRVYNEQFF.

As to this clone: This sample also contains other DNA sequences that code for the same CDR3. The chain has TRBV4-1 and TRBJ2-7, with 11 nucleotides matching TRBD1. The germline V gene has CDR1 MGHRA and CDR2 YSYEKL. The CDR3 loop spans 14 amino acids. J was trimmed by 3 bases and V by 4 bases; bases with no gene match: 2. DNA of the CDR3: TGCGCCAGCAGCCCGGGACAGGGGGTCTACGAGCAGTACTTC. It codes for CASSPGQGVYEQYF.

The V call is TRBV2, the J call TRBJ2-7, with a weak D call TRBD2 (6 bases). V lost 0 bases to trimming and J lost 4 bases, with 16 bases between them. This CDR3 contains 16 residues. Germline CDR1 and CDR2: SNHLY and FYNNEI. The CDR3 sequence is CASSEALREAMYEQYF. The CDR3 nucleotides read TGTGCCAGCAGTGAAGCGCTTAGGGAGGCCATGTACGAGCAGTACTTC.

Regarding this clone: The same CDR3 is also encoded by other DNA sequences in this sample. J is TRBJ2-7 and V is TRBV6-1; 7 bases match TRBD1. The CDR3 spans 14 residues. Germline CDR1 reads MNHNS; CDR2 reads SASEGT. V was pared by 1 base and J by 3 bases, with 3 bases of the junction left unmatched. CDR3 amino acids: CASSEGRGLYEQYF. Here the CDR3 DNA reads TGTGCCAGCAGTGAAGGTAGGGGGCTCTACGAGCAGTACTTC.

The chain is built from TRBV27 and TRBJ2-2; 14 nucleotides match TRBD2. Germline V lookup: CDR1 MNHEY, CDR2 SMNVEV (reference sequence). The V and J ends lost 5 bases and 5 bases, in that order; junction bases with no gene match: 7. This CDR3 has 17 amino acids. The CDR3 spells CASSPRLAGGPTGELFF. CDR3 bases: TGTGCCAGCAGTCCCCGACTAGCGGGAGGGCCTACCGGGGAGCTGTTTTTT.

The CDR3 DNA reads as TGTGCCAGCAGGACAGGGGGCGTCACTGAAGCTTTCTTT. Translating it yields CASRTGGVTEAFF. The chain combines TRBV27 with TRBJ1-1; 10 bases line up with TRBD1. The CDR3 is made up of 13 amino acids. Trimming at V came to 6 bases and at J to 4 bases, leaving 2 bases not matched to a gene. Germline values: CDR1 MNHEY, CDR2 SMNVEV (reference sequence).

The V and J genes are TRBV5-6 and TRBJ2-1, with 7 bases that match TRBD2. With 0 bases clipped from V and 3 bases from J, the junction kept 9 bases outside the gene matches. The CDR3 sequence is 17 residues long. The germline gives CDR1 SGHDT, CDR2 YYEEEE. DNA for the CDR3: TGTGCCAGCAGCTTGGCCGTAGGACTAGGTGTCTACAATGAGCAGTTCTTC. Translated: CASSLAVGLGVYNEQFF.

The chain recombines TRBV18 with TRBJ1-1, with D perhaps TRBD1 (5 bases). The CDR3 contains 14 residues. Germline V CDR1 and CDR2: KGHSH, LQKENI. The ends were cut back, 6 bases at V and 1 base at J, with 12 bases in the middle. The CDR3, as DNA: TGTGCCAGCTCCGACAGTTCAGGGAACACTGAAGCTTTCTTT. As protein: CASSDSSGNTEAFF.

This rearrangement joins TRBV11-2 to TRBJ2-7, with D perhaps matching TRBD1 (6 bases). Deletions cut 0 bases from V and 2 bases from J, with 11 bases between. Germline V gene lookup returns CDR1 SGHAT and CDR2 FQNNGV. This CDR3 region has 15 residues. Here the CDR3 reads CASSLDFGTTYEQYF. The CDR3 nucleotides are TGTGCCAGCAGCTTAGATTTTGGGACAACCTACGAGCAGTACTTC.